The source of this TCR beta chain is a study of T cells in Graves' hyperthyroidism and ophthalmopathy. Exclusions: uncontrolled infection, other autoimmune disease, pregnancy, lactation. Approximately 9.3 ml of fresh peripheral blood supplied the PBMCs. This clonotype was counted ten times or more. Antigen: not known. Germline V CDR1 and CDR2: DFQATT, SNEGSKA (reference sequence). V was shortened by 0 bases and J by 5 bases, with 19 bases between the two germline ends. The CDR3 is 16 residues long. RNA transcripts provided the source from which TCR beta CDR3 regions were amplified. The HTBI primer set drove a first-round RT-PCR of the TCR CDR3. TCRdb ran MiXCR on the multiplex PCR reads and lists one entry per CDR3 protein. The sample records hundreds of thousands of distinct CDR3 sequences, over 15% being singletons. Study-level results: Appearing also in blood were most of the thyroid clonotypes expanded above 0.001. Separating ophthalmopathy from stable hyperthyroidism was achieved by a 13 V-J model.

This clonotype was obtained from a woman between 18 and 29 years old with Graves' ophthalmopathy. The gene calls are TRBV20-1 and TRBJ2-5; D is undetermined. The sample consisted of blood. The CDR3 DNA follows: TGCAGTGCTAGAGATTATGAAGGGCTAGTTAGGGAGACCCAGTACTTC. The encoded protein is CSARDYEGLVRETQYF.